Listed here are 18 T cell receptor beta chains from one sample, sequenced in a study of a mutant IDH1 vaccine in newly diagnosed glioma. Time point given: week 5, during vaccination. In the vaccine, a single dose held 300 ug of the mutant IDH1 20-mer peptide, along with topical imiquimod. Assay used: immunoSEQ multiplex PCR; TCRdb lists only in-frame clones, some missing. The sample shows some 60,000 clones, 75% to 90% of them seen only once. These TCRs are of unknown antigen specificity. The sequencing used PBMCs, collected from a glioma patient whose treatment included an IDH1 peptide vaccine. All receptors derive from a woman aged 40 to 50 with glioma.

The chain links TRBV18 to TRBJ1-5; D remains unclear. V shed 0 bases and J shed 0 bases, with 9 bases lying between them. CDR3 length: 16 amino acids. In germline, CDR1 is KGHSH, CDR2 LQKENI. The CDR3 is CASSPPSDLSNQPQHF. The CDR3 nucleotides are TGTGCCAGCTCACCACCATCGGACCTTAGCAATCAGCCCCAGCATTTT. The entire variable domain, with the rest obtained from reference TRBV18 and TRBJ1-5, is as follows: NAGVMQNPRHLVRRRGQEARLRCSPMKGHSHVYWYRQLPEEGLKFMVYLQKENIIDESGMPKERFSAEFPKEGPSILRIQQVVRGDSAAYFCASSPPSDLSNQPQHFGDGTRLSIL.

This clone was seen once. The chain recombines TRBV14 with TRBJ1-2, with D hard to call. CDR3 size: 14 residues. Trimming shortened V by 6 bases and J by 2 bases, and 13 bases separated the two germline ends. In germline, CDR1 is SGHDN, CDR2 FVKESK. The CDR3 DNA reads as TGTGCCAGCAGTCCCCGGTTCGCGAACTATGGCTACACCTTC. Its protein product is CASSPRFANYGYTF.

This sequence joins TRBV15 and TRBJ1-1, with D perhaps TRBD1 (5 bases). The CDR3 contains 17 residues. The V and J ends lost 5 bases and 5 bases respectively, with 24 bases between them. In germline, CDR1 is LNHNV, CDR2 YYDKDF (reference sequence). This CDR3 is CATSRAQKLGGRTEAFF. The CDR3 DNA is TGTGCCACCAGCCGCGCCCAAAAATTGGGGGGAAGGACTGAAGCTTTCTTT.

The V gene is TRBV4-1, the J gene TRBJ2-2; D might be TRBD1 (6 bases). V shed 1 base and J shed 4 bases, with 10 bases lying between them. CDR3 size: 15 residues. Germline V gene data show CDR1 as MGHRA and CDR2 as YSYEKL. The CDR3 reads CASSQVTGRTGELFF. Written as DNA, the CDR3 is TGCGCCAGCAGCCAAGTGACAGGACGCACCGGGGAGCTGTTTTTT.

CDR3 residues: CASSLAAGGVETQYF. The CDR3 DNA reads as TGTGCCAGCAGCCTGGCGGCGGGAGGGGTAGAGACCCAGTACTTC. The chain joins TRBV7-6 to TRBJ2-5; TRBD2 matches at 9 bases. The ends lost 5 bases at V and 4 bases at J; junction bases unmatched: 8. The germline V gene encodes CDR1 SGHVS and CDR2 FNYEAQ. The CDR3 extends over 15 amino acids.

V and J are TRBV7-9 and TRBJ1-1; 9 bases are shared with TRBD1. Losses at the gene ends were 2 bases for V and 3 bases for J; bases not matched to a gene: 4. CDR1 and CDR2 (germline): SEHNR, FQNEAQ (reference sequence). CDR3 length: 15 residues. This CDR3 is CASSLSQGADTEAFF. The CDR3 bases are TGTGCCAGCAGCTTATCACAGGGGGCTGACACTGAAGCTTTCTTT.

V is TRBV4-2 and J is TRBJ2-1, with 7 bases lining up with TRBD2. Germline lookup yields CDR1 LGHNA and CDR2 YNFKEQ. J was trimmed by 2 bases and V by 1 base; bases with no gene match: 2. The CDR3 contains 15 residues. In DNA form, the CDR3 reads TGTGCCAGCAGCCAAGTGCGGGAGACCTACAATGAGCAGTTCTTC. Its protein product is CASSQVRETYNEQFF.

This clone was recorded only once. At one of its ends the junction is not consistent with the germline gene, which may arise from a read error. The rearrangement links TRBV19 to TRBJ2-7, with 8 bases identical to TRBD1. Germline CDR1 LNHDA, CDR2 SQIVND (reference sequence). The CDR3 has 13 amino acids. CDR3 protein: CASSIDLRTGSHF. DNA for the CDR3: TGTGCCAGTAGTATAGATCTTCGGACAGGGTCCCACTTC.

This chain links TRBV4-1 with TRBJ2-6; no reliable D call. With 5 bases removed from V and 0 bases from J, the gap between germline ends came to 5 bases. The CDR3 extends over 14 amino acids. Germline values: CDR1 MGHRA, CDR2 YSYEKL. The CDR3 DNA sequence: TGCGCCAGCAGCATAGGCTCTGGGGCCAACGTCCTGACTTTC. Its protein is CASSIGSGANVLTF.

This chain links TRBV2 with TRBJ1-1; TRBD1 aligns across 9 bases. Germline CDR1 and CDR2: SNHLY and FYNNEI. The ends lost 7 bases at V and 1 base at J; junction bases unmatched: 4. The CDR3 length is 14 residues. This CDR3 is CASTGQGSNTEAFF. CDR3 DNA sequence: TGTGCCAGCACAGGACAGGGGTCGAACACTGAAGCTTTCTTT.

The chain couples TRBV11-2 to TRBJ2-5; 8 nucleotides match TRBD2. V shed 5 bases and J 4 bases; nucleotides not matched to a gene: 6. CDR3 size: 14 residues. Germline assignment: CDR1 SGHAT and CDR2 FQNNGV. The CDR3 DNA is TGTGCCAGCAGCCCCGGGGGGGCCATAGAGACCCAGTACTTC. It specifies CASSPGGAIETQYF.

The chain employs TRBV19 and TRBJ2-7, with 8 bases matching TRBD1. The V gene's germline CDR1 is LNHDA and CDR2 SQIVND (reference sequence). V shed 5 bases, J shed 6 bases, and the junction held 9 bases outside the gene matches. The CDR3 runs 14 residues. The DNA of the CDR3 is TGTGCCAGTAGTCCCGGGACAGGTTTCCGCGAGCAGTACTTC. Amino acids: CASSPGTGFREQYF.

The chain is built from TRBV4-1 and TRBJ1-1; 7 bases line up with TRBD1. CDR1 and CDR2 (germline): MGHRA, YSYEKL. The CDR3 spans 14 residues. V shed 4 bases and J 1 base; nucleotides not matched to a gene: 3. The CDR3 region is CASSPGQTNTEAFF. CDR3 sequence (DNA): TGCGCCAGCAGCCCGGGACAGACGAACACTGAAGCTTTCTTT.

This chain joins TRBV19 and TRBJ2-2; possibly TRBD1 for D (6 bases). This CDR3 comprises 14 residues. CDR1 is LNHDA and CDR2 is SQIVND in the germline V gene (reference sequence). Trimming pared 5 bases from V and 4 bases from J, leaving 11 bases between. CDR3 protein: CASSEGQLTGELFF. The CDR3 nucleotides are TGTGCCAGTAGTGAGGGACAACTCACCGGGGAGCTGTTTTTT.

V gene TRBV28 combines with J gene TRBJ2-7; 7 bases align to TRBD2. The germline V gene encodes CDR1 MDHEN and CDR2 SYDVKM. V lost 2 bases and J lost 4; bases outside the gene matches: 11. The CDR3 covers 16 residues. The CDR3 DNA reads TGTGCCAGCAGTTTAAGCGGGGCGTTCCGGCTATACGAGCAGTACTTC. Its protein product is CASSLSGAFRLYEQYF.

The chain is built from TRBV2 and TRBJ2-7; D ambiguous. Germline assignment: CDR1 SNHLY and CDR2 FYNNEI. The CDR3 has 14 residues. Trimming cost V 7 bases and J 2 bases, with 15 bases left between them. This CDR3 reads CASINRASTYEQYF. Here the CDR3 DNA reads TGTGCCAGCATCAACCGGGCCTCAACCTACGAGCAGTACTTC.

This rearrangement joins TRBV5-1 to TRBJ1-3; tentative D call: TRBD1 (5 bases). This CDR3 comprises 16 residues. Germline V CDR1 and CDR2: SGHRS, YFSETQ. V was cut by 5 bases and J by 4 bases, with 19 bases left in between. The CDR3 reads CASSAGPGTQGNTIYF. The CDR3 DNA is TGCGCCAGCAGTGCCGGCCCCGGGACGCAGGGAAACACCATATATTTT.

The V gene is TRBV5-8, the J gene TRBJ2-2; a possible D gene is TRBD2 (5 bases). The CDR3 sequence is 17 residues long. Germline CDR1 is SGHTS and CDR2 is YDEGEE. V lost 1 base and J lost 1, with 14 bases in between. CDR3 sequence reads: CASSLRGSRGNTGELFF. The DNA of the CDR3 is TGTGCCAGCAGCTTGCGAGGTTCTCGGGGGAACACCGGGGAGCTGTTTTTT.